This TCR beta chain was retrieved from a study of T cell clones after liver transplantation. Repertoires were generated with immunoSEQ multiplex PCR, while TCRdb's copy carries only in-frame clones and drops some. This table holds roughly 97,000 clones, about 81% found once. Germline lookup yields CDR1 GTSNPN and CDR2 SVGIG (reference sequence). Trimming removed 2 bases at V and 6 bases at J, with 10 bases between. This CDR3 comprises 13 residues. CD3+CD4+ and CD3+CD8+ cells were FACS-sorted from thawed unstimulated PBMCs. This receptor was obtained from a human donor who received a liver transplant. Specimen: CD4+ T cells from blood, collected before liver transplant. This sequence joins TRBV30 and TRBJ1-4; unclear D gene. For the CDR3, the DNA is TGTGCCTGGAGTTCTTCCCTCGATGAAAAACTGTTTTTT. It translates to CAWSSSLDEKLFF.